This paragraph covers one T cell receptor beta chain sequence. The source of the sample is a study of blood T cell repertoires in COVID-19. Produced via immunoSEQ multiplex PCR; TCRdb's table is partial and in-frame only. The sample consists of some 130,000 clones, approximately 90% of them appearing once. The CDR3 has 14 amino acids. V shed 0 bases and J shed 3 bases, with 9 bases lying between them. Germline assignment: CDR1 MNHEY and CDR2 SVGAGI. V usage is TRBV6-5 and J usage is TRBJ2-7; possible D gene TRBD1, 6 bases. The sample consisted of peripheral blood. The receptor was derived from a man in his fifties or sixties with COVID-19, enrolled during active disease. This CDR3 reads CASSYSRGGYEQYF. DNA for the CDR3: TGTGCCAGCAGTTACTCGAGAGGGGGCTACGAGCAGTACTTC.